Each of the 21 T cell receptor beta chains below was sequenced from the same sample in a study of T cells in Graves' hyperthyroidism and ophthalmopathy. TCR beta CDR3 regions were amplified from RNA. The HTBI primer set drove a first-round RT-PCR of the TCR CDR3. TCRdb passed the multiplex PCR reads through MiXCR, listing each CDR3 protein once. Among over 500,000 distinct CDR3 sequences listed, more than 15% were seen once. Sequencing was done on a sample of blood. Every receptor here comes from a young woman with Graves' ophthalmopathy.

As concerns this clonotype: A much larger clone sits a single nucleotide away, making a read error possible. V and J are TRBV20-1 and TRBJ1-1; perhaps TRBD1 as D (5 bases). The germline V gene encodes CDR1 DFQATT and CDR2 SNEGSKA (reference sequence). Between the trimmed V and J ends, which lost 6 bases and 4 bases, there was a span of 15 bases. CDR3 length equals 13 residues. The CDR3 DNA reads TGCAGTGCCCTATTGGGGGAGGGCACTGAAGCTTTCTTT. Amino acids: CSALLGEGTEAFF.

This clonotype has only a few counts. The chain combines TRBV29-1 with TRBJ2-3; either TRBD1 or TRBD2 may supply D (6 bases each). The CDR3 extends over 13 amino acids. The V end was cut by 7 bases, the J end by 3 bases, with 14 bases between. The germline gives CDR1 SQVTM, CDR2 ANQGSEA. Here the CDR3 DNA reads TGCAGCGGCGCCGGGGGCGTAACAGATACGCAGTATTTT. It specifies CSGAGGVTDTQYF.

This clonotype was observed many times. The V call is TRBV3-1, the J call TRBJ1-1; TRBD1 might be the D (6 bases). CDR1 is LGHDT and CDR2 is YNNKEL in the germline V gene (reference sequence). The CDR3 extends over 15 amino acids. Deletions cut 1 base from V and 7 bases from J, with 16 bases between. CDR3: CASSQGRDNRFEAFF. The CDR3 nucleotides are TGTGCCAGCAGCCAAGGGCGGGACAATCGGTTTGAAGCTTTCTTT.

This clonotype showed up just a few times. The rearrangement links TRBV7-9 to TRBJ2-5; D is unresolved. V was cut by 2 bases and J by 5 bases, with 12 bases left in between. Germline lookup yields CDR1 SEHNR and CDR2 FQNEAQ (reference sequence). CDR3 length: 14 residues. This CDR3 is CASSLSTTGETQYF. In DNA, the CDR3 is TGTGCCAGCAGCTTAAGCACCACCGGGGAGACCCAGTACTTC.

This clonotype has ten or more counts. The chain has TRBV7-8 and TRBJ2-7; the D gene could be TRBD1 or TRBD2 (6 bases each). Germline CDR1 reads SGHVS; CDR2 reads FQNEAQ. Trimming pared 5 bases from V and 3 bases from J, leaving 14 bases between. The CDR3 length is 14 residues. The CDR3 DNA sequence: TGTGCCAGCAGCGGGGGGCTTCTTCTCTACGAGCAGTACTTC. It encodes CASSGGLLLYEQYF. The entire variable domain, with the rest obtained from reference TRBV7-8 and TRBJ2-7, is as follows: GAGVSQSPRYKVAKRGQDVALRCDPISGHVSLFWYQQALGQGPEFLTYFQNEAQLDKSGLPSDRFFAERPEGSVSTLKIQRTQQEDSAVYLCASSGGLLLYEQYFGPGTRLTVT.

The J gene is TRBJ1-2, the V gene TRBV18, with D unresolved. This CDR3 is built from 15 residues. V lost 2 bases and J lost 2, with 12 bases in between. Germline V gene lookup returns CDR1 KGHSH and CDR2 LQKENI. CDR3 nucleotide sequence: TGTGCCAGCTCACCAGGTCCGGCAGGAAACTATGGCTACACCTTC. It codes for CASSPGPAGNYGYTF.

This clonotype was seen repeatedly, ten times or more. The rearrangement links TRBV10-3 to TRBJ1-5; no definite D call. The CDR3 totals 13 residues. Germline CDR1 reads ENHRY; CDR2 reads SYGVKD. With 3 bases removed from V and 7 bases from J, the gap between germline ends came to 10 bases. The DNA for the CDR3 is TGTGCCATCAGTGATTCCCAGCAGCAGCCCCAGCATTTT. Translating it yields CAISDSQQQPQHF.

The V and J genes are TRBV6-2 or TRBV6-3 and TRBJ1-1; 9 bases fit TRBD1. V was pared by 5 bases and J by 5 bases, with 6 bases of the junction left unmatched. This CDR3 spans 14 amino acids. Germline V gene sequence: CDR1 MNHEY, CDR2 SVGEGT. CDR3 loop: CASSRDRDATEAFF. The CDR3 coding sequence is TGTGCCAGCAGTCGGGACAGGGACGCTACTGAAGCTTTCTTT.

This clonotype occurred many times. The genes are TRBV20-1 and TRBJ1-1; D gene unclear. Germline CDR1 reads DFQATT; CDR2 reads SNEGSKA (reference sequence). This CDR3 region has 13 residues. Trimming took off 4 bases at V and 0 bases at J, with 9 bases between the two ends. The CDR3 loop is CSATQTVNTEAFF. CDR3 nucleotide sequence: TGCAGTGCTACTCAAACTGTGAACACTGAAGCTTTCTTT.

This clonotype was counted ten times or more. V and J are TRBV20-1 and TRBJ2-1; 9 nucleotides align to TRBD2. The germline V gene encodes CDR1 DFQATT and CDR2 SNEGSKA (reference sequence). The CDR3 sequence is 14 residues long. J was trimmed by 4 bases and V by 6 bases; bases with no gene match: 7. The CDR3 DNA sequence: TGCAGTGCAACCGGGACTAGCAGTTACAATGAGCAGTTCTTC. Translation gives CSATGTSSYNEQFF.

This clonotype was counted between two and nine times. The V call is TRBV7-2, the J call TRBJ2-4; TRBD1 agrees at 10 bases. V was clipped by 5 bases and J by 9 bases; unmatched bases: 7. The CDR3 runs to 14 residues. Per the germline V gene, CDR1 is SGHTA and CDR2 is FQGNSA. In nucleotides, the CDR3 is TGTGCCAGCAGCACGACAGGGGGCGTCGGCATTCAGTACTTC. The encoded protein is CASSTTGGVGIQYF.

The chain is built from TRBV27 and TRBJ1-1; 10 nucleotides line up with TRBD1. The CDR3 loop spans 17 amino acids. V gave up 2 bases and J gave up 3 bases; unmatched junction bases: 9. Germline assignment: CDR1 MNHEY and CDR2 SMNVEV (reference sequence). Written as DNA, the CDR3 is TGTGCCAGCAGTTTAAATCCCGGACAGGGGGAGGACACTGAAGCTTTCTTT. It translates to CASSLNPGQGEDTEAFF.

This clonotype was detected many times. This chain joins TRBV6-2 or TRBV6-3 and TRBJ1-5; 8 bases match TRBD1. Trimming cost V 2 bases and J 6 bases; bases outside gene matches: 12. The germline CDR1 and CDR2 sequences are MNHEY and SVGEGT. There are 17 residues in the CDR3. The CDR3 reads CASSYQGARQGSQPQHF. The CDR3 DNA is TGTGCCAGCAGTTACCAGGGGGCGAGACAGGGTTCTCAGCCCCAGCATTTT.

This clonotype was found many times. V gene TRBV6-6 combines with J gene TRBJ1-1; 10 bases align to TRBD1. CDR1 MNHNY and CDR2 SVGAGI come from the germline V gene (reference sequence). V shed 0 bases, J shed 0 bases, and the junction held 4 bases outside the gene matches. The CDR3 spans 17 residues. CDR3 residues: CASSYSRDRGLNTEAFF. The CDR3 nucleotides are TGTGCCAGCAGTTACTCCCGGGACAGGGGACTGAACACTGAAGCTTTCTTT.

This clonotype was counted only a few times. V and J are TRBV6-1 and TRBJ2-5; 7 nucleotides align to TRBD2. Germline CDR1 is MNHNS and CDR2 is SASEGT. The CDR3 spans 13 residues. The J segment lost 1 base and the V segment lost 7 bases, leaving 3 bases of the junction unmatched. The CDR3 spells CASNPSGQETQYF. CDR3 bases: TGTGCCAGCAACCCTAGCGGCCAAGAGACCCAGTACTTC.

In this sample, this clonotype turned up many times. The V gene is TRBV7-9, the J gene TRBJ2-5; either TRBD1 or TRBD2 may fit D (7 bases each). CDR1 and CDR2 (germline): SEHNR, FQNEAQ (reference sequence). This CDR3 is built from 16 residues. The V gene lost 4 bases and the J gene lost 3 bases, with 18 bases spanning the gap. CDR3 coding DNA: TGTGCCAGCAGCTCCAGAGGAAGCGGGACAGAAGAGACCCAGTACTTC. This sequence encodes CASSSRGSGTEETQYF. Combining the CDR3 with reference TRBV7-9 and TRBJ2-5 gives the whole variable domain DTGVSQNPRHKITKRGQNVTFRCDPISEHNRLYWYRQTLGQGPEFLTYFQNEAQLEKSRLLSDRFSAERPKGSFSTLEIQRTEQGDSAMYLCASSSRGSGTEETQYFGPGTRLLVL.

This clonotype has at least ten counts. V gene TRBV27 combines with J gene TRBJ1-1, with 10 bases lining up with TRBD1. CDR1 and CDR2 from the germline V gene are MNHEY and SMNVEV (reference sequence). Trimming cost V 5 bases and J 3 bases; bases outside gene matches: 6. The CDR3 length is 15 residues. Here the CDR3 reads CASSPLGQGDTEAFF. The CDR3 coding sequence is TGTGCCAGCAGTCCACTCGGACAGGGGGACACTGAAGCTTTCTTT.

This clonotype was recorded at least ten times. The chain recombines TRBV14 with TRBJ2-1, with 12 bases aligning to TRBD2. The CDR3 contains 17 residues. The J segment lost 9 bases and the V segment lost 2 bases, leaving 11 bases of the junction unmatched. Germline assignment: CDR1 SGHDN and CDR2 FVKESK. CDR3 nucleotides: TGTGCCAGCAGCCAACTACTAGCGGGAGGCAACCTTGGTGAGCAGTTCTTC. Translated, it gives CASSQLLAGGNLGEQFF.

This clonotype showed up just a few times. The CDR3 is CASSPLDRGRNNYGYTF. Written as DNA, the CDR3 is TGTGCCAGCTCACCTCTCGACAGGGGGCGTAACAACTATGGCTACACCTTC. This chain links TRBV18 with TRBJ1-2, with 10 bases identical to TRBD1. CDR1 KGHSH and CDR2 LQKENI come from the germline V gene. The V gene end was trimmed by 3 bases and the J gene end by 2 bases; junction bases not matched to a gene: 9. The CDR3 sequence is 17 residues long.

The chain couples TRBV11-3 to TRBJ2-7; TRBD2 matches 7 bases. V trimming: 0 bases; J trimming: 5 bases; junction bases outside the gene matches: 4. CDR1 and CDR2 (germline): SGHNT, YENEEA. The CDR3 is made up of 14 amino acids. Written as DNA, the CDR3 is TGTGCCAGCAGCTTAGAAAGACTAGCCAACGAGCAGTACTTC. Amino acid sequence: CASSLERLANEQYF.

CDR3 protein: CASSLGGRLTSGNTIYF. DNA of the CDR3: TGTGCCAGCAGCTTGGGGGGCCGCTTAACCTCTGGAAACACCATATATTTT. The chain recombines TRBV7-2 with TRBJ1-3; D may be TRBD1 (6 bases). The CDR3 consists of 17 residues. V lost 3 bases and J 0 bases, leaving 15 bases between the germline ends. Germline V lookup: CDR1 SGHTA, CDR2 FQGNSA.